The present entry profiles one TCR beta chain with its context. As yet, its antigen is unknown. This sample is drawn from a study of T-cell memory formation after mild COVID-19. Notes on the study in general: Among clones contracting day 15 to 85, CD4/CD8 was balanced, whereas later expanders leaned CD4+. Contracting CD4+ clones were located mainly in CM and EM, and CD8+ clones in EMRA. Day 37-peaking second-wave clones had unconfirmed SARS-CoV-2 specificity.

TCRdb redid the calling of the 5' RACE reads with MiXCR, one entry per CDR3 protein. The table has about 560,000 distinct CDR3 sequences, over 15% seen once; the top ten hold around 11%. In germline, CDR1 is DFQATT, CDR2 SNEGSKA (reference sequence). The CDR3 is made up of 15 amino acids. V lost 3 bases, J lost 7 bases, and 21 bases lay in between. The chain links TRBV20-1 to TRBJ1-2; D unresolved. The sequence was collected from an adult woman who had mild COVID-19 (a few samples of this study predate the infection). Cell type and time point are not known. Sequenced input: PBMCs or a T cell subset sorted from them (not recorded which). CDR3 in amino acids: CSASKPAPESGGYTF. CDR3 DNA sequence: TGCAGTGCTAGTAAACCGGCACCAGAGTCTGGTGGCTACACCTTC.